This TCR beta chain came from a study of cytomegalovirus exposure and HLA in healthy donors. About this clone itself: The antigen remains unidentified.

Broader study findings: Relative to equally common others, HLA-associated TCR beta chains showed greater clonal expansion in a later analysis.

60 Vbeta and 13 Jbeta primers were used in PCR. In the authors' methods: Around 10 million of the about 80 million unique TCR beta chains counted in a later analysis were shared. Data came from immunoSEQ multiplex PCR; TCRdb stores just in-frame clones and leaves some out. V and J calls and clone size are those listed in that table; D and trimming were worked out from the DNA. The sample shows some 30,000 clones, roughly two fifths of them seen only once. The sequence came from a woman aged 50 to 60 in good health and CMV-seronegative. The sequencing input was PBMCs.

The CDR3 loop is CASKMDSNYGYTF. CDR3 in DNA: TGCGCCAGCAAAATGGACAGTAACTATGGCTACACCTTC. The J gene is TRBJ1-2, the V gene TRBV5-1; tentative D call: TRBD1 (6 bases). Germline V lookup: CDR1 SGHRS, CDR2 YFSETQ. V lost 6 bases and J 1 base, leaving 10 bases between the germline ends. The CDR3 spans 13 residues.